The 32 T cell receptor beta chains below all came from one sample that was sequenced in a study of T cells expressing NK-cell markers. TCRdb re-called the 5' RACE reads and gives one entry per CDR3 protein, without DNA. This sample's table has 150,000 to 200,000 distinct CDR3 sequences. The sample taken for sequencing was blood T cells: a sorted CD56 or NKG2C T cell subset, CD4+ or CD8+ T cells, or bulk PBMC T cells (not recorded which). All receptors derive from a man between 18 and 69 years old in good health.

CDR3 in amino acids: CATSRSWTASYGYTF. J is TRBJ1-2 and V is TRBV15. The CDR3 consists of 15 residues. Looked up from germline, CDR1 is LNHNV and CDR2 is YYDKDF (reference sequence).

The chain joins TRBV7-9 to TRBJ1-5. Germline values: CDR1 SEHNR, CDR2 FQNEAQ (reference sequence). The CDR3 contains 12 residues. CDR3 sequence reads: CASSGPNQPQHF.

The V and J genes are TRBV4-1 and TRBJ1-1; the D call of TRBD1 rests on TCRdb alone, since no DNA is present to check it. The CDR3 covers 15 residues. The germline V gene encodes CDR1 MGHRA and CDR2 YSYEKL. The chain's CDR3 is CASSRMGHTNTEAFF.

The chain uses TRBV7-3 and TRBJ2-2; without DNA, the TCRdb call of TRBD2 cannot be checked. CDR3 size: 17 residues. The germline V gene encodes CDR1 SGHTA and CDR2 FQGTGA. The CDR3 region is CASSLGGLAGDTGELFF.

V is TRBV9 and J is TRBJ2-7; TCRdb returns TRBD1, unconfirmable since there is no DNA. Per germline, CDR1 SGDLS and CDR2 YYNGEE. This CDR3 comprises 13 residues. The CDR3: CASSGGWGTEQYF.

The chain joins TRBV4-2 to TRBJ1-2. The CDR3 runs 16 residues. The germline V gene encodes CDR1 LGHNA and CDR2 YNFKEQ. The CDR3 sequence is CASSLVDGKDFYGYTF.

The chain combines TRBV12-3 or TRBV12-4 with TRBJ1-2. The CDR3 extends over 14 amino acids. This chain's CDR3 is CASRRGGNNYGYTF.

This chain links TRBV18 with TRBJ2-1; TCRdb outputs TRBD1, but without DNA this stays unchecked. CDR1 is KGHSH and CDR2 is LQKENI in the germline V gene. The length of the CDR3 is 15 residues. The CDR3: CASSHNDRTYNEQFF.

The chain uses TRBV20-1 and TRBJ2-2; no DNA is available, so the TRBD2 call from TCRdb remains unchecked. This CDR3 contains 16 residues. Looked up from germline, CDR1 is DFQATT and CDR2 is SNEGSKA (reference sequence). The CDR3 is CSARLRRAVNTGELFF.

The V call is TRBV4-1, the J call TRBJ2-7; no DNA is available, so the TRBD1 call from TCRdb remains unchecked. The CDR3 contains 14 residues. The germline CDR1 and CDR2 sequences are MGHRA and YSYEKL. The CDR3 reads CASSQEGTAGGQYF.

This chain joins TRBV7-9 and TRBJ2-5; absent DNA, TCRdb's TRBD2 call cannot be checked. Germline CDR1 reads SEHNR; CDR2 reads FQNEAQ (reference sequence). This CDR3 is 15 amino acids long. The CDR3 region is CASSFPLGGGETQYF.

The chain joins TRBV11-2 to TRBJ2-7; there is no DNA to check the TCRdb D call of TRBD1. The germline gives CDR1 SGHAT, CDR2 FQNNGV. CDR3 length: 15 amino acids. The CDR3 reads CASSLGGLGVHGQYF.

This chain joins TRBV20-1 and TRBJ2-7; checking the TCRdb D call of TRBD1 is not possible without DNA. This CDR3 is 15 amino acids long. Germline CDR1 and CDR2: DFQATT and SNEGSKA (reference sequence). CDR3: CSARGHRNSNYEQYF.

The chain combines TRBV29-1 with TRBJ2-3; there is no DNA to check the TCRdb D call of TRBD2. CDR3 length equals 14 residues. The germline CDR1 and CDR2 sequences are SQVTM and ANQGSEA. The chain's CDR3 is CSALTALRTDTQYF.

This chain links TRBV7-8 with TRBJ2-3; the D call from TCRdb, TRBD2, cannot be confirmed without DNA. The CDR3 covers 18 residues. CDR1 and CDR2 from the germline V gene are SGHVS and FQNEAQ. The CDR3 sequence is CASSLVTTSGGRTDTQYF.

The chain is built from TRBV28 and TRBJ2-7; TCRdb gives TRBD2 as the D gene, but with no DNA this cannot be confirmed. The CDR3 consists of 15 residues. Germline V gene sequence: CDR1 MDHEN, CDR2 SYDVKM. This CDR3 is CASSPGREARDEQYF.

Here the CDR3 reads CASSQDRVTQYF. The rearrangement links TRBV4-1 to TRBJ2-3; TCRdb lists TRBD1, though no DNA is available to test this call. CDR3 size: 12 residues. Germline CDR1 and CDR2: MGHRA and YSYEKL.

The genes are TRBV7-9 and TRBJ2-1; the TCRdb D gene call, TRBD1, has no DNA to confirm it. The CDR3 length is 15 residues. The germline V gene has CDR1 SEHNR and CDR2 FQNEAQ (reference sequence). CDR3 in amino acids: CASSLRTGPADEQFF. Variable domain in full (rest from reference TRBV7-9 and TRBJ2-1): DTGVSQNPRHKITKRGQNVTFRCDPISEHNRLYWYRQTLGQGPEFLTYFQNEAQLEKSRLLSDRFSAERPKGSFSTLEIQRTEQGDSAMYLCASSLRTGPADEQFFGPGTRLTVL.

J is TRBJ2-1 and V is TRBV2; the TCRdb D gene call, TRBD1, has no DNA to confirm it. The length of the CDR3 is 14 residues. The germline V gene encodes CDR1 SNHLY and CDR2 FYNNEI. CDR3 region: CASSAAGELYEQFF.

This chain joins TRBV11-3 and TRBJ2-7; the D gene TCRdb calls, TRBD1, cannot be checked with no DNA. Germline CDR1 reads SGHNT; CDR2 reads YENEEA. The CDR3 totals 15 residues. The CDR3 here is CASRYPGQGHYEQYF.

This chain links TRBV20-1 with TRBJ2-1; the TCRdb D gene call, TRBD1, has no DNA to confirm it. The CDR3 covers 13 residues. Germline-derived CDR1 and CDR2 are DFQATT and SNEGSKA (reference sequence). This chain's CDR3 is CSARPGQNNEQFF.

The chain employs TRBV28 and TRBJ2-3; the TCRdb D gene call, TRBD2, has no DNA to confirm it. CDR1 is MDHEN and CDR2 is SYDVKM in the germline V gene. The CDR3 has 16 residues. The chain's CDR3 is CASSSLGLAGGDTQYF.

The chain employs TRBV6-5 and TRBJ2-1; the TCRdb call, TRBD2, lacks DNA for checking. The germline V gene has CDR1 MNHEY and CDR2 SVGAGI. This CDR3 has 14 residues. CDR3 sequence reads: CASSYVARYNEQFF.

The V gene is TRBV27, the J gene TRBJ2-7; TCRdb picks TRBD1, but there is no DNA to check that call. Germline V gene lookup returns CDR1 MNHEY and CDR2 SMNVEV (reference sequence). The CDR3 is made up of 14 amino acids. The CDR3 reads CASGSTGMAYEQYF.

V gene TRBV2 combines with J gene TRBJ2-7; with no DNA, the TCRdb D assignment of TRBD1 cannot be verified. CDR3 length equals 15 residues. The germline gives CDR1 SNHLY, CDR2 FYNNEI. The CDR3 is CASSEGQGDDYEQYF.

CDR3 protein: CSARSWTSGGVSYNEQFF. The chain carries TRBV20-1 and TRBJ2-1; with no DNA, the TCRdb D assignment of TRBD2 cannot be verified. The CDR3 extends over 18 amino acids. The germline V gene encodes CDR1 DFQATT and CDR2 SNEGSKA (reference sequence).

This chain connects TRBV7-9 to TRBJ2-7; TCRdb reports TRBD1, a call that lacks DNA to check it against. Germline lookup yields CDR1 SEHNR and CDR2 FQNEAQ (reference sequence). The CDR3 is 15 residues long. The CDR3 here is CASSRGGDNSYEQYF.

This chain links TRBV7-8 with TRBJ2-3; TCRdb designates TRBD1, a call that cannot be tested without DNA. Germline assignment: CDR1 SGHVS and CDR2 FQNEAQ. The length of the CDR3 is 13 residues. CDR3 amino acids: CASSFPPGDTQYF.

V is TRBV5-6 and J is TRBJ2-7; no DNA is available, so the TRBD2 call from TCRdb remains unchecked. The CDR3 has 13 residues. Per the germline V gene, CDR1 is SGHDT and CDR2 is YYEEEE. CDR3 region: CASSVGLDLEQYF.

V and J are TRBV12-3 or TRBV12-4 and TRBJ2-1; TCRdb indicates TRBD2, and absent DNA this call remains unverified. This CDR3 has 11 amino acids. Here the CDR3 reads CASSYTSEQFF.

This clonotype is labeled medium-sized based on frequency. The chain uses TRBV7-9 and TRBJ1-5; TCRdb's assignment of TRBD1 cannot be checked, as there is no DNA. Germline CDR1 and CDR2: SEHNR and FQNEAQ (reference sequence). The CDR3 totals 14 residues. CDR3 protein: CASSLGQSNQPQHF.

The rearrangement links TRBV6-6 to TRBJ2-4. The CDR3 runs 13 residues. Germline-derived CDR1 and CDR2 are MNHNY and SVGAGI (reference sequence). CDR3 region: CASNVLAKNIQYF.